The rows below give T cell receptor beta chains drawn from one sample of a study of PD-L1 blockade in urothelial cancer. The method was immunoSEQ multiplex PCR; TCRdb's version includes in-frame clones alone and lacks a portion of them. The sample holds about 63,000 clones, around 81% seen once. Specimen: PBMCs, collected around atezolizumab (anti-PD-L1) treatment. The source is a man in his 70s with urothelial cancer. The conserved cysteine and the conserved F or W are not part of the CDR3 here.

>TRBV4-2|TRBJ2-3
ASSQEPGYTQY
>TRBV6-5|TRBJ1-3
ASSYSQSTGSDTIY
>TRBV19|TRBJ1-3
ASSTRRASGNTIY
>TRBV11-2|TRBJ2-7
ASSFGQGAIYEQY
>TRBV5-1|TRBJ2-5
ASSPGQETQY
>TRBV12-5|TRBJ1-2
ASGGQGAGYGYT
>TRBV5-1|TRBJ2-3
ASSLASGGEDTQY
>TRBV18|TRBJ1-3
ASSPVGTDGNTIY
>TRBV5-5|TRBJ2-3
ASRYTHTSATDTQY
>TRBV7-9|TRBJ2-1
ASSPGVGYNEQF
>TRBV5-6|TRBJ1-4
ASRQYRGGEKLF
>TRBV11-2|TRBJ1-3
ASSIGRGSGNTIY
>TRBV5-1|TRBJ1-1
ASSLWGGTVNTEAF
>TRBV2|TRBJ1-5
ASSEAGGNQPQH
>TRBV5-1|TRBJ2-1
ASSLTSGYEGSYNEQF
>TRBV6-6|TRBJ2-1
ASSYKDRVNEQF
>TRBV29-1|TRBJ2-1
SCTGTSYNEQF
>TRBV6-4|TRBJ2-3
ASSDSAGSTDTQY
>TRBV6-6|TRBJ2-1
ASTAVSSYNEQF
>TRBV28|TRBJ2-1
ASSITGTSFYEQF
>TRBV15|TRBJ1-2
ATSRGMEGAVGYT
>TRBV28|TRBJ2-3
ASRLGRDFTDTQY
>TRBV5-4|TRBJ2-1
ASSAWTSGKVYEQF
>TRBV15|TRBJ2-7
ATSRIAPGAYEQY
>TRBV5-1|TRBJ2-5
ASRGLAGGQETQY
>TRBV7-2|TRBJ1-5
ASSRGTNQPQH
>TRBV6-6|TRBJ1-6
ASTPGGNRNSPLH